These 32 T cell receptor beta chains originate from one sample sequenced in a study of T-cell memory formation after mild COVID-19. Each CDR3 protein gets one entry after TCRdb re-called the 5' RACE reads with MiXCR. The sample has roughly 260,000 distinct CDR3 sequences, about 17% seen once; the top ten hold roughly 3.6%. Sample: PBMCs or a T cell subset sorted from them (not recorded which). These receptors all come from a man aged 18 to 30 who had mild COVID-19 (a few samples of this study predate the infection). Cell type and time point are not known.

This clonotype was picked up a small number of times. The chain employs TRBV20-1 and TRBJ2-7, with D perhaps matching TRBD1 (6 bases). With 0 bases removed from V and 5 bases from J, the gap between germline ends came to 14 bases. The CDR3 is made up of 14 amino acids. Germline loops: CDR1 DFQATT, CDR2 SNEGSKA (reference sequence). The DNA for the CDR3 is TGCAGTGCTAGAGACCCCAGGGGTATGGACGAGCAGTACTTC. Its protein product is CSARDPRGMDEQYF.

The rearrangement joins TRBV15 to TRBJ2-1; D unclear. V was clipped by 4 bases and J by 0 bases, with 7 bases between them. Germline V gene data show CDR1 as LNHNV and CDR2 as YYDKDF (reference sequence). The CDR3 sequence is 14 residues long. The CDR3 DNA is TGTGCCACCAGCAAAGACAACTCCTACAATGAGCAGTTCTTC. Translation: CATSKDNSYNEQFF.

The chain carries TRBV5-1 and TRBJ2-6; D is uncertain. The CDR3 runs to 13 residues. Germline V gene lookup returns CDR1 SGHRS and CDR2 YFSETQ. Trimming left V 7 bases short and J 0 bases short, with 5 bases between. CDR3: CASLDSGANVLTF. DNA for the CDR3: TGCGCCAGCTTGGACTCTGGGGCCAACGTCCTGACTTTC.

This clonotype was seen ten or more times. This chain uses TRBV5-1 with TRBJ2-5, with unresolved D. The CDR3 covers 13 residues. V shed 0 bases and J shed 1 base, with 4 bases lying between them. Germline V lookup: CDR1 SGHRS, CDR2 YFSETQ. Written as DNA, the CDR3 is TGCGCCAGCAGCTTGGGGACCCAAGAGACCCAGTACTTC. Its protein is CASSLGTQETQYF.

This clonotype was found once. This chain links TRBV5-1 with TRBJ2-1, with D possibly matching TRBD2 (5 bases). There are 17 residues in the CDR3. The germline V and J ends were trimmed by 0 bases and 0 bases, with 13 bases remaining between them. CDR1 SGHRS and CDR2 YFSETQ come from the germline V gene. The CDR3 loop is CASSLGGPSSSYNEQFF. The CDR3 nucleotides are TGCGCCAGCAGCTTGGGAGGGCCTTCAAGCTCCTACAATGAGCAGTTCTTC.

The V gene is TRBV29-1, the J gene TRBJ1-2, with a possible D match to TRBD1 (5 bases). Germline loops: CDR1 SQVTM, CDR2 ANQGSEA. V was shortened by 5 bases and J by 4 bases, with 20 bases between the two germline ends. This CDR3 comprises 15 residues. The CDR3, as DNA: TGCAGCGTTATAAACTCTCCGCGTGGGGGCTATGGCTACACCTTC. This sequence encodes CSVINSPRGGYGYTF.

The chain combines TRBV21-1 with TRBJ1-3; the table's D call of TRBD1 was not tested on the DNA. TRBV21-1 is termed a pseudogene. This CDR3 has 18 residues. The CDR3 DNA sequence: TGTGCCAGCAGCAGCAAACAGGGCGCTCCCTTCTCTGGAAACACCATATATTTT. Translation: CASSSKQGAPFSGNTIYF.

This chain joins TRBV3-1 and TRBJ2-1; no firm D call. The CDR3 is made up of 16 amino acids. Trimming took off 2 bases at V and 1 base at J, with 12 bases between the two ends. The germline CDR1 and CDR2 sequences are LGHDT and YNNKEL (reference sequence). The CDR3 is CASSQLLGRSYNEQFF. CDR3 sequence (DNA): TGTGCCAGCAGCCAATTACTCGGCAGATCCTACAATGAGCAGTTCTTC.

The chain joins TRBV7-2 to TRBJ1-5; D ambiguous. Trimming took 2 bases from V and 6 from J, leaving 5 bases between them. This CDR3 contains 12 residues. Looked up from germline, CDR1 is SGHTA and CDR2 is FQGNSA. CDR3 loop: CASSLMSQPQHF. CDR3 DNA sequence: TGTGCCAGCAGCTTAATGAGTCAGCCCCAGCATTTT.

This clonotype was seen a few times. This chain links TRBV7-2 with TRBJ2-2; no firm D call. V was pared by 5 bases and J by 0 bases, with 13 bases between. The CDR3 length is 16 residues. Germline V CDR1 and CDR2: SGHTA, FQGNSA. The chain's CDR3 is CASSRRVPTNTGELFF. The DNA for the CDR3 is TGTGCCAGCAGCCGTCGTGTGCCAACGAACACCGGGGAGCTGTTTTTT.

The chain employs TRBV7-2 and TRBJ1-5, with 9 bases fitting TRBD1. The CDR3 is 15 amino acids. The germline V gene has CDR1 SGHTA and CDR2 FQGNSA. The V gene end was trimmed by 5 bases and the J gene end by 7 bases; junction bases not matched to a gene: 9. The CDR3 is CASSPRDRAVQPQHF. The CDR3 nucleotides are TGTGCCAGCAGCCCGAGGGACAGGGCGGTCCAGCCCCAGCATTTT.

The chain uses TRBV20-1 and TRBJ2-7, with D perhaps TRBD2 (5 bases). V shed 3 bases and J shed 0 bases, with 9 bases lying between them. The CDR3 sequence is 13 residues long. Germline values: CDR1 DFQATT, CDR2 SNEGSKA (reference sequence). In DNA form, the CDR3 reads TGCAGTGCTAGTCGAGGGTACTCCTACGAGCAGTACGTC. This translates into CSASRGYSYEQYV.

This sequence joins TRBV7-2 and TRBJ1-2; D not resolved. Germline values: CDR1 SGHTA, CDR2 FQGNSA. The length of the CDR3 is 14 residues. V was pared by 1 base and J by 5 bases, with 11 bases between. Here the CDR3 reads CASSLVSGFYGYTF. The CDR3 DNA follows: TGTGCCAGCAGCTTAGTGTCCGGATTTTATGGCTACACCTTC.

The chain has TRBV6-6 and TRBJ2-7; tentatively, D is TRBD1 (5 bases). V gave up 2 bases and J gave up 4 bases, with 12 bases separating them. The CDR3 totals 14 residues. CDR1 is MNHNY and CDR2 is SVGAGI in the germline V gene (reference sequence). CDR3 bases: TGTGCCAGCAGTTACCGCAGGGCGGAGTACGAGCAGTACGTC. Encoded protein: CASSYRRAEYEQYV.

This clonotype was observed a few times. The rearrangement uses TRBV7-2 and TRBJ2-3; 10 bases line up with TRBD2. Unmatched junction bases numbered 10, after V lost 4 bases and J lost 3 bases. Germline CDR1 is SGHTA and CDR2 is FQGNSA. The CDR3 loop spans 17 amino acids. Here the CDR3 reads CASSSGLLAGSTDTQYF. CDR3 sequence (DNA): TGTGCCAGCAGCTCCGGACTACTAGCGGGGTCTACAGATACGCAGTATTTT.

The gene calls are TRBV7-2 and TRBJ1-5, with TRBD1 as a possible D gene (6 bases). Germline-derived CDR1 and CDR2 are SGHTA and FQGNSA. The ends were cut back, 3 bases at V and 6 bases at J, with 15 bases in the middle. The CDR3 covers 15 residues. The CDR3 coding sequence is TGTGCCAGCAGCTTTTCTATCAGGGGAGCTCAGCCCCAGCATTTT. It is translated as CASSFSIRGAQPQHF.

This clonotype turned up a few times. The chain couples TRBV7-6 to TRBJ2-5; D possibly corresponds to TRBD2 (5 bases). The CDR3 has 16 residues. The V gene's germline CDR1 is SGHVS and CDR2 FNYEAQ. The V and J ends lost 0 bases and 5 bases respectively, with 16 bases between them. CDR3 bases: TGTGCCAGCAGCTTAGCGACGTATGGGAGAGGGGAGACCCAGTACTTC. Translation: CASSLATYGRGETQYF.

Comment on this clonotype: This clone may be a read error of a much larger clone one base away. J is TRBJ1-1 and V is TRBV5-1; 7 bases line up with TRBD1. The CDR3 extends over 15 amino acids. Germline CDR1 SGHRS, CDR2 YFSETQ. CDR3 in DNA: TGCGCCAGCAGCTCGCTCTCAGGGGGGAACACTGAAGCTTACTTT. This translates into CASSSLSGGNTEAYF.

This clonotype was observed a few times. The chain uses TRBV7-2 and TRBJ2-5, with D perhaps TRBD1 (6 bases). Germline-derived CDR1 and CDR2 are SGHTA and FQGNSA. This CDR3 region has 13 residues. V lost 8 bases and J 0 bases, leaving 10 bases between the germline ends. The CDR3 bases are TGTGCCAGCCACGACAGGAACCAAGAGACCCAGTACTTC. This translates into CASHDRNQETQYF.

This clonotype was detected only a few times. The CDR3 region has the DNA TGCAGTGCTAGAGCAAACAGGGCAGGCGAGCAGTACGTC. It codes for CSARANRAGEQYV. This rearrangement joins TRBV20-1 to TRBJ2-7; a weak D match, TRBD1 (6 bases). Germline V gives CDR1 DFQATT, CDR2 SNEGSKA (reference sequence). CDR3 size: 13 residues. The ends were cut back, 1 base at V and 6 bases at J, with 13 bases in the middle.

This clonotype was recorded a few times. The chain carries TRBV10-1 and TRBJ2-3; 10 bases are shared with TRBD2. Germline V lookup: CDR1 WNHNN, CDR2 SYGVQD (reference sequence). V lost 8 bases to trimming and J lost 3 bases; unmatched junction nucleotides: 2. The CDR3 length is 13 residues. The CDR3 coding sequence is TGCGCCAGCCGTAGCGGGGGGACAGATACGCAGTATTTT. This codes for CASRSGGTDTQYF.

The rearrangement uses TRBV5-1 and TRBJ2-1; 12 nucleotides agree with TRBD2. This CDR3 contains 16 residues. V trimming: 6 bases; J trimming: 9 bases; junction bases outside the gene matches: 13. The V gene's germline CDR1 is SGHRS and CDR2 YFSETQ. CDR3 in amino acids: CASNPVASGGASEQFF. The CDR3 bases are TGCGCCAGCAACCCGGTGGCTAGCGGGGGGGCGAGTGAGCAGTTCTTC.

This clonotype appeared a few times. The chain's CDR3 is CASSARQLTGAGEQYV. The CDR3 region has the DNA TGTGCCAGCAGCGCACGTCAACTGACAGGGGCGGGCGAGCAGTACGTC. V is TRBV7-8 and J is TRBJ2-7; 8 bases align to TRBD1. Germline CDR1 is SGHVS and CDR2 is FQNEAQ. V lost 5 bases, J lost 6 bases, and 15 bases stayed unmatched. The CDR3 length is 16 residues.

The chain combines TRBV20-1 with TRBJ2-1; 11 nucleotides match TRBD2. Germline CDR1 reads DFQATT; CDR2 reads SNEGSKA (reference sequence). V lost 7 bases to trimming and J lost 4 bases; unmatched junction nucleotides: 0. The CDR3 runs to 12 residues. The chain's CDR3 is CSGTSGYNEQFF. CDR3 coding DNA: TGCAGTGGGACTAGCGGGTACAATGAGCAGTTCTTC.

The chain recombines TRBV20-1 with TRBJ2-1, with TRBD2 matching over 10 bases. Trimming cost V 5 bases and J 1 base; bases outside gene matches: 5. The CDR3 sequence is 15 residues long. Per the germline V gene, CDR1 is DFQATT and CDR2 is SNEGSKA (reference sequence). The DNA of the CDR3 is TGCAGTGCTCGTAGCGGGGGGCCATCCTACAATGAGCAGTTCTTC. Its protein is CSARSGGPSYNEQFF.

The J gene is TRBJ1-6, the V gene TRBV2; D remains unclear. Germline-derived CDR1 and CDR2 are SNHLY and FYNNEI. There are 11 residues in the CDR3. The V and J ends lost 7 bases and 9 bases respectively, with 7 bases between them. The CDR3 loop reads CASNDFSPLHF. The CDR3 bases are TGTGCCAGCAACGATTTTTCACCCCTCCACTTT. Complete variable domain (other parts from reference TRBV2 and TRBJ1-6): EPEVTQTPSHQVTQMGQEVILRCVPISNHLYFYWYRQILGQKVEFLVSFYNNEISEKSEIFDDQFSVERPDGSNFTLKIRSTKLEDSAMYFCASNDFSPLHFGNGTRLTVT.

This clonotype was recorded many times. The CDR3 reads CASSPRRGTEAFF. The CDR3 nucleotides read TGTGCCAGCAGCCCTAGGAGGGGCACTGAAGCTTTCTTT. The chain is built from TRBV7-3 and TRBJ1-1, with D maybe TRBD1 (5 bases). Trimming stripped 5 bases from V and 4 bases from J, with 11 bases between. Germline assignment: CDR1 SGHTA and CDR2 FQGTGA. This CDR3 contains 13 residues.

The CDR3 here is CASTETGREPQHF. Written as DNA, the CDR3 is TGCGCCAGCACGGAGACAGGGCGGGAGCCCCAGCATTTT. The J gene is TRBJ1-5, the V gene TRBV4-1; 7 bases match TRBD1. CDR3 length equals 13 residues. Germline CDR1 and CDR2: MGHRA and YSYEKL. With V trimmed by 7 bases and J by 8 bases, 8 bases remained unmatched.

This chain joins TRBV3-1 and TRBJ1-2, with 7 bases matching TRBD1. Germline V gives CDR1 LGHDT, CDR2 YNNKEL (reference sequence). The CDR3 consists of 13 residues. V lost 4 bases, J lost 7 bases, and 6 bases stayed unmatched. The CDR3 sequence is CASSPRQGGGYTF. CDR3 DNA: TGTGCCAGCAGCCCAAGACAGGGCGGTGGCTACACCTTC.

This chain uses TRBV7-3 with TRBJ1-3, with D possibly matching TRBD1 (5 bases). This CDR3 has 16 residues. Germline CDR1 and CDR2: SGHTA and FQGTGA. V lost 5 bases, J lost 0 bases, and 14 bases lay in between. This CDR3 reads CASSPGPDHSGNTIYF. The CDR3 nucleotides read TGTGCCAGCAGCCCAGGGCCGGACCACTCTGGAAACACCATATATTTT.

The CDR3 region is CASSKASTPRDRDYEQFF. The DNA of the CDR3 is TGTGCCAGCAGCAAAGCTAGCACACCTCGGGACAGGGACTATGAGCAGTTCTTC. This sequence joins TRBV21-1 and TRBJ2-1; whether TRBD1, the table's D call, matches the DNA was not checked. TRBV21-1 is recorded as a pseudogene. The CDR3 runs 18 residues.

CDR3 nucleotide sequence: TGTGCCATCAGTGAGGTTCGGGACAGTGTCACCGGGGAGCTGTTTTTT. Translating it yields CAISEVRDSVTGELFF. This chain connects TRBV10-3 to TRBJ2-2; the match to TRBD1 covers 7 bases. CDR3 length: 16 residues. CDR1 and CDR2 (germline): ENHRY, SYGVKD. V gave up 2 bases and J gave up 4 bases; unmatched junction bases: 7.